This TCR beta chain was identified in a study of graft-versus-host responses after intestinal transplantation. Study context: Every transplant recipient was induced with anti-thymocyte globulin, then maintained on tacrolimus and steroids for approximately three years. Regarding the study as a whole: Some GvH clones appeared in ileal mucosa or blood before recipient bone marrow.

Using immunoSEQ multiplex PCR, the repertoire was profiled, and TCRdb retains in-frame clones only, with some absent. The table shows 93,000 or so clones, with under 95% occurring only once. As concerns this clone: Antigen unknown.

J gave up 8 bases and V 1 base, and 5 bases lay outside the gene matches. Per the germline V gene, CDR1 is MGHDK and CDR2 is SYGVNS. The CDR3 spans 14 residues. The source material was unstimulated CD8+ T cells sorted from spleen or lymph node cells, sampled before intestinal transplant. The V gene is TRBV25-1, the J gene TRBJ2-1; 7 bases agree with TRBD2. The receptor's source is a human donor who received an intestinal transplant. This CDR3 is CASSEWGGGDEQFF. The CDR3 DNA reads TGTGCCAGCAGTGAATGGGGCGGGGGAGATGAGCAGTTCTTC.